Listed below are T cell receptor beta chains from one sample, sequenced in a study of T cell changes during pregnancy in multiple sclerosis. Method: immunoSEQ multiplex PCR; TCRdb's copy keeps in-frame clones and lacks some. Among about 54,000 clones, approximately 92% were seen once, and the ten largest hold roughly 1.2%. The starting material was peripheral blood, obtained after pregnancy. The receptors were sampled from a female donor in good health, enrolled as a control in a pregnancy study. Both conserved end residues are part of each CDR3. The D gene is left open where the match is weak. Size values are once, few and many counts, or a class for expanded clones, and some rows have none.

size: -
J: TRBJ2-3
D: -
V: TRBV9
DNA: TGTGCCAGCAGCGTAGCAAGCGGGCCTAGCACAGATACGCAGTATTTT
CDR3: CASSVASGPSTDTQYF

size: -
J: TRBJ2-3
D: TRBD1
V: TRBV15
DNA: TGTGCCACCAGCAGGGACAGGGAGACGTATTATCAGTATTTT
CDR3: CATSRDRETYYQYF

size: -
J: TRBJ2-1
D: -
V: TRBV25-1
DNA: TGTGCCAGCAGTGAATCGGGGTACAATGAGCAGTTCTTC
CDR3: CASSESGYNEQFF

size: -
J: TRBJ1-1
D: TRBD1
V: TRBV4-1
DNA: TGCGCCAGCAGCCAAGATAGGCAGGGGGCGATAAAGGCTGAAGCTTTCTTT
CDR3: CASSQDRQGAIKAEAFF

size: -
J: TRBJ2-1
D: TRBD2
V: TRBV30
DNA: TGTGCCTGGAGTTCGGGACTAGGCTTCGGTGAGCAGTTCTTC
CDR3: CAWSSGLGFGEQFF

size: -
J: TRBJ2-3
D: TRBD2
V: TRBV4-1
DNA: TGCGCCAGCAGCCCCTATCGGGAGGGAGATACGCAGTATTTT
CDR3: CASSPYREGDTQYF

size: -
J: TRBJ2-7
D: TRBD2
V: TRBV7-8
DNA: TGTGCCAGCAGCCCAGGACTAGCGAAAGTGTACGAGCAGTACTTC
CDR3: CASSPGLAKVYEQYF

size: -
J: TRBJ2-5
D: TRBD1
V: TRBV19
DNA: TGTGCCAGTAGTGCTGCCGGGACAGGGGCGCAAGAGACCCAGTACTTC
CDR3: CASSAAGTGAQETQYF

size: -
J: TRBJ1-5
D: -
V: TRBV6-5
DNA: TGTGCCAGCAGTACAAACAATCAGCCCCAGCATTTT
CDR3: CASSTNNQPQHF

size: -
J: TRBJ1-5
D: TRBD1
V: TRBV7-2
DNA: TGTGCCAGCAGCTTATTACAGGGGGCGGGTCAGCCCCAGCATTTT
CDR3: CASSLLQGAGQPQHF

size: -
J: TRBJ1-2
D: TRBD1
V: TRBV7-2
DNA: TGTGCCAGCAGCTTAGCGTTGCCCAGGGGGCTCGACGGTGGCTACACCTTC
CDR3: CASSLALPRGLDGGYTF

size: -
J: TRBJ2-2
D: TRBD2
V: TRBV2
DNA: TGTGCCAGCAGGGAGAGCGGGAGAAGGACCGGGGAGCTGTTTTTT
CDR3: CASRESGRRTGELFF

size: -
J: TRBJ2-2
D: -
V: TRBV19
DNA: TGTGCCAGTAGTCCCTGGGACACCTGGGGCGCGGGGGAGCTGTTTTTT
CDR3: CASSPWDTWGAGELFF

size: once
J: TRBJ1-2
D: -
V: TRBV7-9
DNA: TGTGCCAGCAGCTCACATAGACAGCTCATCTATGGCTACACCTTC
CDR3: CASSSHRQLIYGYTF

size: few
J: TRBJ1-1
D: -
V: TRBV27
DNA: TGTGCCAGCATCTCCACCGGGGGGGTAGCTTTCTTT
CDR3: CASISTGGVAFF

size: -
J: TRBJ1-1
D: -
V: TRBV5-1
DNA: TGCGCCAGCAGCTTGTCACAGTCGAACACTGAAGCTTTCTTT
CDR3: CASSLSQSNTEAFF

size: once
J: TRBJ1-6
D: TRBD1
V: TRBV7-2
DNA: TGTGCCAGCAGCCGCTCGGGACAGGCTAATTCACCCCTCCACTTT
CDR3: CASSRSGQANSPLHF

size: -
J: TRBJ1-4
D: -
V: TRBV28
DNA: TGTGCCAGCAGTTTATTCTCAGTCGCAACTAATGAAAAACTGTTTTTT
CDR3: CASSLFSVATNEKLFF

size: -
J: TRBJ2-3
D: -
V: TRBV7-2
DNA: TGTGCCAGCAGCTTAACCCCTAGCGGCACAGATACGCAGTATTTT
CDR3: CASSLTPSGTDTQYF

size: -
J: TRBJ1-5
D: TRBD1
V: TRBV28
DNA: TGTGCCAGCAGTACGGGACAGGGCATCAATCAGCCCCAGCATTTT
CDR3: CASSTGQGINQPQHF

size: -
J: TRBJ2-7
D: -
V: TRBV11-2
DNA: TGTGCCAGCAGCTTAGCAGGGCCCCGGGCCGAGCAGTACTTC
CDR3: CASSLAGPRAEQYF

size: -
J: TRBJ2-7
D: -
V: TRBV21-1
DNA: TGTGCCAGCAGCAAAGCGCTTCAAACGACTAGCGGTTTGTTTGAGGAGCAGTACTTC
CDR3: CASSKALQTTSGLFEEQYF

size: -
J: TRBJ2-7
D: -
V: TRBV11-3
DNA: TGTGCCAGCAGCCCCGGACGGACTACGGACGAGCAGTACTTC
CDR3: CASSPGRTTDEQYF

size: once
J: TRBJ2-1
D: -
V: TRBV25-1
DNA: TGTGCCAGCCAGTTCGGGTACAATGAGCAGTTCTTC
CDR3: CASQFGYNEQFF

size: -
J: TRBJ2-1
D: -
V: TRBV9
DNA: TGTGCCAGCAGCCTTGCGGCCGATTACAATGAGCAGTTCTTC
CDR3: CASSLAADYNEQFF

size: -
J: TRBJ1-2
D: TRBD1
V: TRBV27
DNA: TGTGCCAGCAGATCGCCCGGGACAGGGGATTATGGCTACACCTTC
CDR3: CASRSPGTGDYGYTF

size: -
J: TRBJ1-3
D: -
V: TRBV28
DNA: TGTGCCAGCAGGGGAGGACGGAATGGAAACACCATATATTTT
CDR3: CASRGGRNGNTIYF

size: once
J: TRBJ1-2
D: -
V: TRBV4-2
DNA: TGTGCCAGCAGCCAAGATCAGAGGGCAGAATTCTATGGCTACACCTTC
CDR3: CASSQDQRAEFYGYTF

size: -
J: TRBJ1-5
D: TRBD1
V: TRBV19
DNA: TGTGCCAGTAGTATGGGACAGTTAAGAGGACAGGGCCGTAATCAGCCCCAGCATTTT
CDR3: CASSMGQLRGQGRNQPQHF

size: -
J: TRBJ2-4
D: -
V: TRBV19
DNA: TGTGCCAGTAGCGGCCCGGACAGAAACATTCAGTACTTC
CDR3: CASSGPDRNIQYF

size: -
J: TRBJ2-3
D: -
V: TRBV28
DNA: TGTGCCAGCAGTTTACCTAACCGGGGGGCGACAGATACGCAGTATTTT
CDR3: CASSLPNRGATDTQYF

size: once
J: TRBJ2-1
D: -
V: TRBV27
DNA: TGTGCCAGCAGTTTCGGGGGAACCTACAATGAGCAGTTCTTC
CDR3: CASSFGGTYNEQFF

size: -
J: TRBJ2-3
D: -
V: TRBV7-7
DNA: TGTGCTAGCAGCTTAAGACAAGGCACAGATACGCAGTATTTT
CDR3: CASSLRQGTDTQYF

size: -
J: TRBJ2-1
D: TRBD1
V: TRBV27
DNA: TGTGCCAGCAGTTTGCGGTTCACCGGGACAGGGAACAATGAGCAGTTCTTC
CDR3: CASSLRFTGTGNNEQFF

size: -
J: TRBJ2-7
D: -
V: TRBV4-3
DNA: TGCGCCAGCAGCCAAGCAGGTTTCTCCTACGAGCAGTACTTC
CDR3: CASSQAGFSYEQYF

size: -
J: TRBJ2-1
D: TRBD2
V: TRBV5-1
DNA: TGCGCCAGCAGCCGGACTAGCGGCTACAATGAGCAGTTCTTC
CDR3: CASSRTSGYNEQFF

size: -
J: TRBJ2-7
D: TRBD1
V: TRBV18
DNA: TGTGCCAGCTCACCAACCGGGACAGCTTTCTACGAGCAGTACTTC
CDR3: CASSPTGTAFYEQYF

size: -
J: TRBJ1-1
D: TRBD1
V: TRBV28
DNA: TGTGCCAGCAGTTCCGACAGGGGAGCGAAAGCTTTCTTT
CDR3: CASSSDRGAKAFF

size: once
J: TRBJ1-2
D: -
V: TRBV10-3
DNA: TGTGCCATCAGTGGGGGGCAGGTCTATGGCTACACCTTC
CDR3: CAISGGQVYGYTF

size: -
J: TRBJ1-1
D: -
V: TRBV5-4
DNA: TGTGCCAGCAGCTTTGGGTCTACGGGGACTGAAGCTTTCTTT
CDR3: CASSFGSTGTEAFF

size: once
J: TRBJ1-5
D: TRBD1
V: TRBV2
DNA: TGTGCCAGCAGGGGACAGGGGGCGGTCACTCAGCCCCAGCATTTT
CDR3: CASRGQGAVTQPQHF

size: once
J: TRBJ1-3
D: -
V: TRBV6-1
DNA: TGTGCCAGCCCCTCGGTGTCTGGAAACACCATATATTTT
CDR3: CASPSVSGNTIYF

size: -
J: TRBJ1-2
D: -
V: TRBV10-3
DNA: TGTGCCATCAGTGAGTCGACAGACGTTGGCCCTCTCTATGGCTACACCTTC
CDR3: CAISESTDVGPLYGYTF

size: -
J: TRBJ1-5
D: -
V: TRBV7-2
DNA: TGTGCCAGCAGCTCGACGGCGTGGGCCTCGGGCAATCAGCCCCAGCATTTT
CDR3: CASSSTAWASGNQPQHF

size: -
J: TRBJ2-2
D: TRBD2
V: TRBV7-2
DNA: TGTGCCAGCAGCTCTAGCGGGGGGGGCACCGGGGAGCTGTTTTTT
CDR3: CASSSSGGGTGELFF

size: -
J: TRBJ1-5
D: -
V: TRBV7-9
DNA: TGTGCCAGCAGCTTAGAAGGGAGAGGATCTAATCAGCCCCAGCATTTT
CDR3: CASSLEGRGSNQPQHF

size: -
J: TRBJ2-7
D: TRBD2
V: TRBV7-2
DNA: TGTGCCAGCAGCTTACAGAGCGGGGTAGCCCCCTACGAGCAGTACTTC
CDR3: CASSLQSGVAPYEQYF

size: -
J: TRBJ2-5
D: -
V: TRBV5-1
DNA: TGCGCCAGCAGCGTCGGGAGTAGGAGAGAGACCCAGTACTTC
CDR3: CASSVGSRRETQYF

size: -
J: TRBJ1-1
D: TRBD1
V: TRBV18
DNA: TGTGCCAGCTCACCCCTTAAGGACAGGGGGGGGACTGAAGCTTTCTTT
CDR3: CASSPLKDRGGTEAFF

size: -
J: TRBJ1-2
D: -
V: TRBV14
DNA: TGTGCCAGCAGCTTCGGCGGGGCCCATGGCTACACCTTC
CDR3: CASSFGGAHGYTF

size: -
J: TRBJ2-7
D: TRBD1
V: TRBV7-9
DNA: TGTGCCAGCAGCTACGGGACAGGGATTTACGAGCAGTACTTC
CDR3: CASSYGTGIYEQYF

size: -
J: TRBJ2-3
D: -
V: TRBV19
DNA: TGTGCCAGTAGTATAGCGGGGTACACAGATACGCAGTATTTT
CDR3: CASSIAGYTDTQYF

size: -
J: TRBJ1-2
D: TRBD1
V: TRBV11-2
DNA: TGTGCCAGCAGCCCCGGGACAGCCACTAACTATGGCTACACCTTC
CDR3: CASSPGTATNYGYTF

size: -
J: TRBJ1-1
D: -
V: TRBV5-8
DNA: TGTGCCAGCAGCTGGGGGAGGGGCACTGAAGCTTTCTTT
CDR3: CASSWGRGTEAFF